A single sample gave rise to the 24 T cell receptor beta chains below, sequenced in a study of T cells in Graves' hyperthyroidism and ophthalmopathy. RNA transcripts gave rise to amplified TCR beta CDR3 regions. The HTBI primer set drove a first-round RT-PCR of the TCR CDR3. MiXCR, run by TCRdb on the multiplex PCR reads, gives a single entry per CDR3 protein. The table has 410,000 or so distinct CDR3 sequences, roughly 14% seen once; the top ten hold roughly an eighth. Sequencing used blood. The receptors here all came from a man younger than 35 with Graves' ophthalmopathy.

About this clonotype: A read error is possible here, since a much larger clone lies one base away. The chain uses TRBV2 and TRBJ2-2; D could derive from TRBD1 or TRBD2 (5 bases each). CDR1 is SNHLY, CDR2 FYNNEI, per germline. The CDR3 is 14 residues long. The CDR3 bases are TGTGCCAGCAGTGAAACCATCGGGGCCGGGGAGCTGCTTTTT. Protein product: CASSETIGAGELLF.

There are many counts of this clonotype. The chain is built from TRBV7-9 and TRBJ2-5, with D perhaps TRBD2 (5 bases). The V and J ends lost 1 base and 5 bases respectively, with 14 bases between them. There are 15 residues in the CDR3. Germline CDR1 reads SEHNR; CDR2 reads FQNEAQ (reference sequence). CDR3 protein: CASSLDPGLGETQYF. CDR3 bases: TGTGCCAGCAGCTTAGATCCGGGGTTGGGGGAGACCCAGTACTTC.

This clonotype was recorded many times. The rearrangement joins TRBV7-9 to TRBJ1-4, with 8 nucleotides matching TRBD1. Germline CDR1 is SEHNR and CDR2 is FQNEAQ (reference sequence). With 3 bases clipped from V and 6 bases from J, the junction kept 9 bases outside the gene matches. The CDR3 spans 16 residues. The DNA for the CDR3 is TGTGCCAGCAGCTTGGGAATCCAGGGGGCACATGAAAAACTGTTTTTT. This translates into CASSLGIQGAHEKLFF.

This clonotype was detected ten times or more. This sequence joins TRBV5-1 and TRBJ1-2; no clear D gene. CDR1 and CDR2 (germline): SGHRS, YFSETQ. V was cut by 4 bases and J by 4 bases, with 14 bases left in between. The CDR3 runs to 14 residues. CDR3 in amino acids: CASSRNDNSYGYTF. The DNA of the CDR3 is TGCGCCAGCAGCCGGAACGACAACTCCTATGGCTACACCTTC.

This clonotype was observed many times. This chain connects TRBV7-3 to TRBJ2-3, with TRBD1 matching 7 bases. V trimming: 4 bases; J trimming: 4 bases; junction bases outside the gene matches: 5. Germline assignment: CDR1 SGHTA and CDR2 FQGTGA. This CDR3 has 14 amino acids. The CDR3 spells CASSSGTDPDTQYF. The CDR3 nucleotides are TGTGCCAGCAGCTCCGGGACAGATCCAGATACGCAGTATTTT.

This clonotype was observed a single time. V is TRBV6-5 and J is TRBJ2-7; D ambiguous. With 0 bases removed from V and 3 bases from J, the gap between germline ends came to 3 bases. CDR3 size: 12 residues. Germline V gene lookup returns CDR1 MNHEY and CDR2 SVGAGI. The CDR3 sequence is CASSYSIYEQYF. Here the CDR3 DNA reads TGTGCCAGCAGTTACTCGATCTACGAGCAGTACTTC.

The table lists this clonotype with many counts. The chain is built from TRBV5-6 and TRBJ2-1; D remains ambiguous. There are 12 residues in the CDR3. The V end lost 2 bases, the J end lost 6 bases, and 6 bases lay between the germline ends. Germline lookup yields CDR1 SGHDT and CDR2 YYEEEE. DNA of the CDR3: TGTGCCAGCAGCTTACCCCTCAATGAGCAGTTCTTC. It is translated as CASSLPLNEQFF.

The chain recombines TRBV6-4 with TRBJ1-1; 8 bases match TRBD1. V gave up 3 bases and J gave up 3 bases; unmatched junction bases: 0. This CDR3 contains 13 residues. Germline V gene data show CDR1 as MRHNA and CDR2 as SNTAGT. CDR3 sequence reads: CASSEDRDTEAFF. The CDR3 DNA is TGTGCCAGCAGTGAGGACAGGGACACTGAAGCTTTCTTT.

The chain joins TRBV2 to TRBJ2-1; TRBD2 might be the D (6 bases). The length of the CDR3 is 17 residues. V lost 11 bases, J lost 4 bases, and 27 bases lay in between. Germline V lookup: CDR1 SNHLY, CDR2 FYNNEI. The CDR3 loop reads CASVSYGFGSYYNEQFF. As DNA, the CDR3 is TGTGCCTCAGTTAGTTATGGATTCGGGAGTTATTACAATGAGCAGTTCTTC.

This clonotype occurred many times. The chain uses TRBV11-2 and TRBJ2-5, with 7 bases that match TRBD2. This CDR3 is 13 amino acids long. Germline CDR1 reads SGHAT; CDR2 reads FQNNGV. V was clipped by 4 bases and J by 4 bases; unmatched bases: 3. The CDR3 spells CASSSPGGETQYF. CDR3 coding DNA: TGTGCCAGCAGCTCCCCGGGAGGAGAGACCCAGTACTTC.

The J gene is TRBJ2-7, the V gene TRBV9; 10 nucleotides line up with TRBD1. The germline V gene encodes CDR1 SGDLS and CDR2 YYNGEE. The CDR3 contains 14 residues. Unmatched junction bases numbered 7, after V lost 4 bases and J lost 6 bases. The CDR3 sequence: CASSPGTGVGEQYF. The CDR3 DNA sequence: TGTGCCAGCAGCCCCGGGACAGGGGTAGGCGAGCAGTACTTC.

This clonotype was seen repeatedly, ten times or more. The chain has TRBV20-1 and TRBJ2-2; possibly TRBD2 for D (5 bases). The CDR3 length is 13 residues. Between the trimmed V and J ends, which lost 6 bases and 5 bases, there was a span of 13 bases. The germline V gene encodes CDR1 DFQATT and CDR2 SNEGSKA (reference sequence). The CDR3 DNA is TGCAGTGCCCCCGCGGGCGGGACCGGGGAGCTGTTTTTT. Translation: CSAPAGGTGELFF.

This clonotype appeared a few times. The J gene is TRBJ1-4, the V gene TRBV20-1; tentatively, D is TRBD1 (6 bases). Trimming removed 0 bases from V and 0 bases from J, with 14 bases in between. In germline, CDR1 is DFQATT, CDR2 SNEGSKA (reference sequence). The CDR3 runs 17 residues. The CDR3 sequence: CSARDDRTAATNEKLFF. The DNA of the CDR3 is TGCAGTGCTAGAGACGACAGGACTGCCGCAACTAATGAAAAACTGTTTTTT.

CDR3 in amino acids: CASSLNGQGPETQYF. CDR3 nucleotide sequence: TGTGCCAGCAGCTTAAATGGGCAGGGTCCGGAGACCCAGTACTTC. The chain employs TRBV7-3 and TRBJ2-5; perhaps TRBD1 as D (5 bases). CDR1 SGHTA and CDR2 FQGTGA come from the germline V gene. The CDR3 loop spans 15 amino acids. The V and J ends lost 1 base and 5 bases respectively, with 14 bases between them.

As to this clonotype: A much larger clone sits a single nucleotide away, making a read error possible. J is TRBJ2-2 and V is TRBV12-3 or TRBV12-4; 7 positions agree with TRBD1. The ends lost 7 bases at V and 4 bases at J; junction bases unmatched: 9. The CDR3 loop spans 15 amino acids. CDR3 nucleotides: TGTGCCAGCAAGAAAGGACAGGTGATCACCGGGGAGCTGTTTTTT. As protein: CASKKGQVITGELFF.

This clonotype came up many times. The chain couples TRBV11-2 to TRBJ2-3; no definite D call. CDR3 length: 16 residues. Germline CDR1 and CDR2: SGHAT and FQNNGV. Trimming took off 8 bases at V and 0 bases at J, with 18 bases between the two ends. The CDR3: CASGKFDVYSTDTQYF. CDR3 sequence (DNA): TGTGCCAGCGGTAAATTCGACGTGTATAGCACAGATACGCAGTATTTT.

This clonotype appeared many times. The rearrangement uses TRBV10-3 and TRBJ2-1; no definite D call. This CDR3 has 13 amino acids. V was trimmed by 3 bases and J by 5 bases, leaving 8 bases between them. Germline V gene sequence: CDR1 ENHRY, CDR2 SYGVKD. The CDR3 region has the DNA TGTGCCATCAGTGAAAAGGGAAACAATGAGCAGTTCTTC. Protein: CAISEKGNNEQFF.

Many counts were recorded for this clonotype. The rearrangement links TRBV12-3 or TRBV12-4 to TRBJ2-1, with D perhaps matching TRBD2 (6 bases). V gave up 6 bases and J gave up 3 bases, with 15 bases separating them. The CDR3 spans 15 residues. For the CDR3, the DNA is TGTGCCAGCAGCCCCGGGACTTGGCTCTACAATGAGCAGTTCTTC. Its translation is CASSPGTWLYNEQFF.

A note on this clonotype: This may arise from a read error, as a much more abundant clone is one base away. The chain employs TRBV4-1 and TRBJ1-2; 7 bases line up with TRBD1. The CDR3 runs to 14 residues. Looked up from germline, CDR1 is MGHRA and CDR2 is YSYEKL. DNA of the CDR3: TGCGCCGGCAGCCAAGCCGGACAGGCCTATGGCTACACCTTC. Encoded protein: CAGSQAGQAYGYTF.

This clonotype was picked up many times. The chain combines TRBV27 with TRBJ1-2; 8 bases align to TRBD1. The junction had 16 bases not matched to a gene; V was cut back by 1 base and J by 6 bases. Per the germline V gene, CDR1 is MNHEY and CDR2 is SMNVEV (reference sequence). This CDR3 region has 18 residues. CDR3: CASSLLRGDRYEDHGYTF. As DNA, the CDR3 is TGTGCCAGCAGTTTATTACGAGGGGACAGGTATGAAGATCATGGCTACACCTTC.

The sample holds many counts of this clonotype. This chain uses TRBV3-1 with TRBJ1-1, with D hard to call. Germline CDR1 LGHDT, CDR2 YNNKEL (reference sequence). The V end was cut by 0 bases, the J end by 1 base, with 12 bases between. The CDR3 consists of 16 residues. The CDR3 DNA sequence: TGTGCCAGCAGCCAAGAGGGGAGGCAGCCGAACACTGAAGCTTTCTTT. Translated: CASSQEGRQPNTEAFF.

This clonotype was seen a handful of times. This chain uses TRBV10-3 with TRBJ1-3; 10 nucleotides align to TRBD1. V shed 6 bases, J shed 2 bases, and the junction held 1 base outside the gene matches. The germline V gene encodes CDR1 ENHRY and CDR2 SYGVKD. The CDR3 extends over 14 amino acids. CDR3 nucleotide sequence: TGTGCCATCAGGGGACAGGGGCCTGGAAACACCATATATTTT. It translates to CAIRGQGPGNTIYF.

The V call is TRBV19, the J call TRBJ2-6; maybe TRBD1 (6 bases). The CDR3 is made up of 14 amino acids. V gave up 6 bases and J gave up 3 bases, with 9 bases separating them. Germline V gives CDR1 LNHDA, CDR2 SQIVND (reference sequence). The CDR3 coding sequence is TGTGCCAGTAGGGGACATGTTGGGGCCAACGTCCTGACTTTC. Protein: CASRGHVGANVLTF. Full variable domain (rest looked up from reference TRBV19 and TRBJ2-6): DGGITQSPKYLFRKEGQNVTLSCEQNLNHDAMYWYRQDPGQGLRLIYYSQIVNDFQKGDIAEGYSVSREKKESFPLTVTSAQKNPTAFYLCASRGHVGANVLTFGAGSRLTVL.

The table lists this clonotype with many counts. The chain employs TRBV27 and TRBJ1-5, with D perhaps matching TRBD1 (5 bases). CDR1 MNHEY and CDR2 SMNVEV come from the germline V gene (reference sequence). Trimming cost V 6 bases and J 7 bases, with 10 bases left between them. The CDR3 runs 12 residues. CDR3 sequence (DNA): TGTGCCAGCAGCCCAGGGATGCAGCCCCAGCATTTT. The encoded protein is CASSPGMQPQHF.